This T cell receptor beta chain emerged from a study of persistence of HIV-infected CD4 T cells. The stimulus was an HIV-1 Gag 15-mer peptide pool, 0.95 to 1 ug/peptide/mL. Sorting of responding CD4+ T cells relied on upregulated CD40 ligand together with CD69. CD8-depleted PBMCs were stimulated about 19 hours with anti-CD28/CD49d costimulation, CD40-blocking antibody and enfuvirtide. This clone is classed as medium-sized. Its antigen remains unidentified. Sequencing used immunoSEQ version 4 in survey mode. Using immunoSEQ multiplex PCR, the repertoire was profiled, and TCRdb retains in-frame clones only, with some absent. Among under 40,000 clones listed, roughly 70% were seen once. CDR3 length: 14 amino acids. Germline lookup yields CDR1 MGHDK and CDR2 SYGVNS. Trimming pared 9 bases from V and 6 bases from J, leaving 17 bases between.

This specimen consisted of CD4+ T cells sorted from PBMCs after roughly 18-hour stimulation, obtained from a patient who received antiretroviral therapy. The V gene is TRBV25-1, the J gene TRBJ2-2, with D perhaps matching TRBD1 (5 bases). This receptor was obtained from an adult man with HIV who was CMV-seropositive. The CDR3 DNA sequence: TGTGCCAGTCAGGGATCCTACCGGTCCGGGGAGCTGTTTTTT. Translated: CASQGSYRSGELFF.